This T cell receptor beta chain was captured by sequencing in a study of blood T cell repertoires in COVID-19. Trimming cost V 10 bases and J 7 bases; bases outside gene matches: 6. The length of the CDR3 is 12 residues. Per germline, CDR1 LNHDA and CDR2 SQIVND (reference sequence). Assay: immunoSEQ multiplex PCR; the TCRdb copy retains only in-frame clones and omits some. The table has around 280,000 clones, around 90% seen once. The chain links TRBV19 to TRBJ2-1; TRBD2 matches 8 bases. What was sequenced was PBMCs or T cells enriched from blood (not recorded which). This TCR derives from a woman aged 18-29 years with acute COVID-19. CDR3 in amino acids: CATIAGSNEQFF. CDR3 in DNA: TGTGCCACCATAGCGGGATCGAATGAGCAGTTCTTC.